This TCR beta chain was identified in a study of memory CD4+ T cells and cytomegalovirus serostatus. Notes on the study in general: Each of fewer than 80 CMV-associated TCRbeta sequences occurred in one to five individuals. The CMV-associated TCR signature appears largely within the CD4+ memory repertoire.

CDR3 length equals 15 residues. Germline V gene sequence: CDR1 SGHRS, CDR2 YFSETQ. Trimming shortened V by 4 bases and J by 1 base, and 14 bases separated the two germline ends. Single viable CD3+CD4+CD8-CD45RO+ cells were sorted as the memory CD4+ T cells. This table comes from immunoSEQ multiplex PCR, and its TCRdb copy is limited to in-frame clones, with some not included. This table holds tens of thousands of clones, 78% found once. Worth noting for this clone: Its specificity is not known.

This sequence joins TRBV5-1 and TRBJ1-1, with a tentative D call TRBD1 (6 bases). Sequenced sample: memory CD4+ T cells from blood. The TCR originated in an adult in good health and CMV-seronegative. The CDR3, as DNA: TGCGCCAGCAGCACGGACGGACAGAAGAACACTGAAGCTTTCTTT. Protein: CASSTDGQKNTEAFF.